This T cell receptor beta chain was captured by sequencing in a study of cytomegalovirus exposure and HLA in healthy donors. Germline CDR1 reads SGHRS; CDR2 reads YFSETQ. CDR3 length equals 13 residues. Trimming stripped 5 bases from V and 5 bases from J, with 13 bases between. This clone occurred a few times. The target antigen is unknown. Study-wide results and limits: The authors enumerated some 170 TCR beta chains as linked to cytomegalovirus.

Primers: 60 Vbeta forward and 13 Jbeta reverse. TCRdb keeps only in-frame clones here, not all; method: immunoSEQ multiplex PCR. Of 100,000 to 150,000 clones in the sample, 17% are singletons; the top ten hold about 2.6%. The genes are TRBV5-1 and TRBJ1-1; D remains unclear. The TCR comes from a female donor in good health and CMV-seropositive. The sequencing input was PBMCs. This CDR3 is CASRTLPGTEAFF. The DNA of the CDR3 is TGCGCCAGCAGGACTCTTCCTGGGACTGAAGCTTTCTTT.